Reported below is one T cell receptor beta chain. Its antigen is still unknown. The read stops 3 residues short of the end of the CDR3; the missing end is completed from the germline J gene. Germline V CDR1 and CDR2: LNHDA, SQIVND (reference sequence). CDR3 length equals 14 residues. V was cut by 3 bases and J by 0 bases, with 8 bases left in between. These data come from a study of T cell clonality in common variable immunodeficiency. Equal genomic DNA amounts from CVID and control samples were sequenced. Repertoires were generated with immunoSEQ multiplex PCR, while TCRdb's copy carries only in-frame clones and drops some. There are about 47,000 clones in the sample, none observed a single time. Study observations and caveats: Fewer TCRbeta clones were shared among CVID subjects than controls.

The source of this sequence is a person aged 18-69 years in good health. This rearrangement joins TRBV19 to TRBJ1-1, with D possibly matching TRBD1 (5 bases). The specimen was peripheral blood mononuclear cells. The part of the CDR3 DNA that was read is TGTGCCAGTAGTATCGGGACTGTGAACACTGAA. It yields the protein CASSIGTVNTE. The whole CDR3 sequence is CASSIGTVNTEAFF.